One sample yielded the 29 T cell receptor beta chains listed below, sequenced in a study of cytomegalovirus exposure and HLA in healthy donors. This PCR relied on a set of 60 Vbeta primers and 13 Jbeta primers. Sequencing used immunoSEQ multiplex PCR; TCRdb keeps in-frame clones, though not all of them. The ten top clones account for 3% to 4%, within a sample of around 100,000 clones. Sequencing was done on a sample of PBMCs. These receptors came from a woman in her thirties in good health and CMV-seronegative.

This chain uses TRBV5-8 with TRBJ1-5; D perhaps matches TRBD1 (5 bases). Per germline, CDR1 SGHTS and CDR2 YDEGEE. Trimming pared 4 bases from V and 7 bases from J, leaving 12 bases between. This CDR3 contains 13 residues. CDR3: CASSLGQLQPQHF. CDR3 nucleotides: TGTGCCAGCAGCCTCGGACAATTGCAGCCCCAGCATTTT.

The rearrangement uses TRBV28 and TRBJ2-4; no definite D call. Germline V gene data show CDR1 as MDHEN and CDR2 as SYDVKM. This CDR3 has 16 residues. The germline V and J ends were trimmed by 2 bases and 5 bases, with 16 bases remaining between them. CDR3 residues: CASSLDQRRRENIQYF. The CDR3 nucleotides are TGTGCCAGCAGTTTAGATCAACGGCGCCGGGAAAACATTCAGTACTTC.

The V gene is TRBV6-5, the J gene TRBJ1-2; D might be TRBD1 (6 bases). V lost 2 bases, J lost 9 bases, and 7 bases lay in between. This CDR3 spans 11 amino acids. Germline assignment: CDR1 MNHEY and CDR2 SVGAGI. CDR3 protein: CASSYGDSYTF. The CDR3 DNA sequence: TGTGCCAGCAGTTACGGGGACAGCTACACCTTC.

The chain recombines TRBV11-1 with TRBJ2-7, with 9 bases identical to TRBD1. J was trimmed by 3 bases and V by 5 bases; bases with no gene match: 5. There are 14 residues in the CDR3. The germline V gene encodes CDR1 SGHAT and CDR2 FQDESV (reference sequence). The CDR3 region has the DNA TGTGCCAGCAGCACGTGGGACAGGGTCTACGAGCAGTACTTC. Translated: CASSTWDRVYEQYF.

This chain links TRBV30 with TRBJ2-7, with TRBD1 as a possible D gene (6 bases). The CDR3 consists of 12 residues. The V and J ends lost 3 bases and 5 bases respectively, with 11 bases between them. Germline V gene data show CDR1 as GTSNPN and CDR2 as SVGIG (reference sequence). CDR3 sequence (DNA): TGTGCCTGGAGGGACAGAGGTGACGAGCAGTACTTC. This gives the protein CAWRDRGDEQYF. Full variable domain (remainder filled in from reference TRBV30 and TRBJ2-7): SQTIHQWPATLVQPVGSPLSLECTVEGTSNPNLYWYRQAAGRGLQLLFYSVGIGQISSEVPQNLSASRPQDRQFILSSKKLLLSDSGFYLCAWRDRGDEQYFGPGTRLTVT.

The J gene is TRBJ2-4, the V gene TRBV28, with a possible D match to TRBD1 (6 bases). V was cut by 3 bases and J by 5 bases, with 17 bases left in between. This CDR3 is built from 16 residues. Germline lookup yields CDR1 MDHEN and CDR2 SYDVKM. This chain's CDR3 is CASSLRVGGKENIQYF. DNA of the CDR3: TGTGCCAGCAGTTTGCGGGTAGGGGGAAAGGAAAACATTCAGTACTTC.

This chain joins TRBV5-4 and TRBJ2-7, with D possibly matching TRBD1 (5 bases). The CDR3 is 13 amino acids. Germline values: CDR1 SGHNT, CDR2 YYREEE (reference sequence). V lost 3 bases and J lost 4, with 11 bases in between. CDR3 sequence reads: CASSSGRVYEQYF. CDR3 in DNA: TGTGCCAGCAGCTCCGGCAGGGTTTACGAGCAGTACTTC.

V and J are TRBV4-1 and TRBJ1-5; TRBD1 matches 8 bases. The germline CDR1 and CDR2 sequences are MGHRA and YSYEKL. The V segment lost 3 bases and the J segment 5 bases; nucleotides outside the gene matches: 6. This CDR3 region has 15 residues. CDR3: CASSQAQGDYQPQHF. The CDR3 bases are TGCGCCAGCAGCCAGGCACAGGGGGATTATCAGCCCCAGCATTTT.

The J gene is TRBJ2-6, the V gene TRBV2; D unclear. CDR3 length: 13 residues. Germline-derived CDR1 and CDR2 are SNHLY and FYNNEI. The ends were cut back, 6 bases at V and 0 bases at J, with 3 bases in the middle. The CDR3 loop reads CASSYSGANVLTF. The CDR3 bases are TGTGCCAGCAGCTACTCTGGGGCCAACGTCCTGACTTTC.

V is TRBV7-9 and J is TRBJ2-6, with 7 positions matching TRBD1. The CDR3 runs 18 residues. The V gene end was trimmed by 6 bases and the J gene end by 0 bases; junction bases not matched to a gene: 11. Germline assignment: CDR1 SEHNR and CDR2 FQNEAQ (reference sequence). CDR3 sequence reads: CASSPTGVAFSGANVLTF. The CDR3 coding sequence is TGTGCCAGCAGTCCTACAGGGGTAGCTTTCTCTGGGGCCAACGTCCTGACTTTC.

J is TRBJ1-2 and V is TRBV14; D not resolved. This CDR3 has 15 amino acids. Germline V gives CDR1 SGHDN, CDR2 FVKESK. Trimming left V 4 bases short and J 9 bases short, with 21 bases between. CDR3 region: CASSRSILRSLSYTF. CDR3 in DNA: TGTGCCAGCAGCCGGTCAATACTGCGGTCCCTAAGCTACACCTTC.

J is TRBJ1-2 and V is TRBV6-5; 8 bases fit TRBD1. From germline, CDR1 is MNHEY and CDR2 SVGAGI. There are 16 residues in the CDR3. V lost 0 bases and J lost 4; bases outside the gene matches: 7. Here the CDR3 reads CASSYSLGQETYGYTF. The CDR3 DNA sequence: TGTGCCAGCAGTTACTCACTGGGACAGGAGACCTATGGCTACACCTTC.

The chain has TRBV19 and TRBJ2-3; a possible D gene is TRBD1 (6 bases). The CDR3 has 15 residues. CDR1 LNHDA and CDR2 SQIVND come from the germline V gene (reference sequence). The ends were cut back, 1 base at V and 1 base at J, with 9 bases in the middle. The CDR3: CASSIGQARTDTQYF. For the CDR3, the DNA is TGTGCCAGTAGTATAGGACAGGCGCGCACAGATACGCAGTATTTT.

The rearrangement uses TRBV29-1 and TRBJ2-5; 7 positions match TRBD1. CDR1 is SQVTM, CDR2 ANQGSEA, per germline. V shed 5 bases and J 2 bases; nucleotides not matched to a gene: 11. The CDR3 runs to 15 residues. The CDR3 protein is CSVTAVGQRQETQYF. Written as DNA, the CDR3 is TGCAGCGTTACTGCGGTGGGACAGAGACAAGAGACCCAGTACTTC.

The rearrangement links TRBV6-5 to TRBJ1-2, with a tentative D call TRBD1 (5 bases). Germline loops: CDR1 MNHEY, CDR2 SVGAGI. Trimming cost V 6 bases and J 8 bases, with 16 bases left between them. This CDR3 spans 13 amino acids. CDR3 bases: TGTGCCAGCAGATTCGGGGGTGGAGAAGGCTACACCTTC. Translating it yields CASRFGGGEGYTF.

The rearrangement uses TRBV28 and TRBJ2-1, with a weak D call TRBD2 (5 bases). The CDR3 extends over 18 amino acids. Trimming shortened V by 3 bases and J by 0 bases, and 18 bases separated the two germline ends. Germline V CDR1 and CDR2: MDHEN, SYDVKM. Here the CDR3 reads CASSFEGLPTLSYNEQFF. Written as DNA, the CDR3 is TGTGCCAGCAGTTTTGAGGGATTACCGACACTCTCCTACAATGAGCAGTTCTTC.

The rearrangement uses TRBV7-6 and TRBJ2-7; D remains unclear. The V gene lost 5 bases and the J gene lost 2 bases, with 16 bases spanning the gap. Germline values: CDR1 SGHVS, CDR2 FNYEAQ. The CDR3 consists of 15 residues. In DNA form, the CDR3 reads TGTGCCAGCAGCCCCGTTCGTCGAGCCCCCTACGAGCAGTACTTC. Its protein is CASSPVRRAPYEQYF.

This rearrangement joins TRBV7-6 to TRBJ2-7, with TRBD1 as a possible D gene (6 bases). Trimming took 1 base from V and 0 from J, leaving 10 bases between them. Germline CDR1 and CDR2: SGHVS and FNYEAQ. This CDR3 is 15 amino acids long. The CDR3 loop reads CASSLGTAYSYEQYF. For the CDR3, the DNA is TGTGCCAGCAGCTTAGGGACAGCTTACTCCTACGAGCAGTACTTC.

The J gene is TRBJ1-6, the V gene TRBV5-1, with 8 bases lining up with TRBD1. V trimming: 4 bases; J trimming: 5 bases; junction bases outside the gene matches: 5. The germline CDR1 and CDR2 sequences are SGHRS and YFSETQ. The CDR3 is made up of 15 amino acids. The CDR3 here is CASSRRTGNNSPLHF. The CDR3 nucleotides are TGCGCCAGCAGCCGTCGGACAGGGAATAATTCACCCCTCCACTTT.

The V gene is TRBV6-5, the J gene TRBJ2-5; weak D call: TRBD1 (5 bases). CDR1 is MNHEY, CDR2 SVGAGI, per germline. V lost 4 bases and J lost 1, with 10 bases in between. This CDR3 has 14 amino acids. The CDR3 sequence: CASSFRTSQETQYF. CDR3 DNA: TGTGCCAGCAGTTTCCGGACAAGCCAAGAGACCCAGTACTTC.

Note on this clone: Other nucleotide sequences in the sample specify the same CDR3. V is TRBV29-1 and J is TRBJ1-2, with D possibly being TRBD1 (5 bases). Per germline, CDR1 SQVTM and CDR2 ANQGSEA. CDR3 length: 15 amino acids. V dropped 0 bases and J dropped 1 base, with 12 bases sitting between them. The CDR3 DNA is TGCAGCGTTGAAGAGACAGCCCTTCTTAACTATGGCTACACCTTC. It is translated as CSVEETALLNYGYTF. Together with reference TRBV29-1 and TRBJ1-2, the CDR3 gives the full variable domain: SAVISQKPSRDICQRGTSLTIQCQVDSQVTMMFWYRQQPGQSLTLIATANQGSEATYESGFVIDKFPISRPNLTFSTLTVSNMSPEDSSIYLCSVEETALLNYGYTFGSGTRLTVV.

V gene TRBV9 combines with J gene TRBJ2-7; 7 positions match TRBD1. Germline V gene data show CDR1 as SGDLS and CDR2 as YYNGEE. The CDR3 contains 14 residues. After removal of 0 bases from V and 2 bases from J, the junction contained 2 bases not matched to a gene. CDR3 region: CASSVGGTAYEQYF. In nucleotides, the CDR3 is TGTGCCAGCAGCGTAGGAGGGACAGCCTACGAGCAGTACTTC.

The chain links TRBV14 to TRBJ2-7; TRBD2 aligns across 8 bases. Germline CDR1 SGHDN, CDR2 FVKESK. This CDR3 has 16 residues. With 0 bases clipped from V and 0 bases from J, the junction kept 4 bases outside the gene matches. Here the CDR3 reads CASSQDWGTSSYEQYF. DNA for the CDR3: TGTGCCAGCAGCCAAGACTGGGGGACTAGCTCCTACGAGCAGTACTTC.

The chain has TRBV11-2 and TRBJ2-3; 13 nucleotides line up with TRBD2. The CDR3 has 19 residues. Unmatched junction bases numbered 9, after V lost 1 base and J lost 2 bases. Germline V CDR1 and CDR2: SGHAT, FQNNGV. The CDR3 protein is CASSLVLLAGGTVTDTQYF. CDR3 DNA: TGTGCCAGCAGCTTAGTGTTACTAGCGGGAGGGACCGTCACAGATACGCAGTATTTT.

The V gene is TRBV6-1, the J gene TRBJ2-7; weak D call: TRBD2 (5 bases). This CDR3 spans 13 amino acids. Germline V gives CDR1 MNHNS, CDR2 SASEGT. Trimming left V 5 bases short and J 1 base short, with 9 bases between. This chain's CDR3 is CASSHSVSYEQYF. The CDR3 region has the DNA TGTGCCAGCAGTCATAGCGTGTCCTACGAGCAGTACTTC.

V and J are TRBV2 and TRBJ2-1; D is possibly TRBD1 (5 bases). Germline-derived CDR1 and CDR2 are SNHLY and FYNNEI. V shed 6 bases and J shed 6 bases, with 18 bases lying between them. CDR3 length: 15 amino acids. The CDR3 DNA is TGTGCCAGCAGGAACCGGGTGGGCAGGGCCAATGAGCAGTTCTTC. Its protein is CASRNRVGRANEQFF.

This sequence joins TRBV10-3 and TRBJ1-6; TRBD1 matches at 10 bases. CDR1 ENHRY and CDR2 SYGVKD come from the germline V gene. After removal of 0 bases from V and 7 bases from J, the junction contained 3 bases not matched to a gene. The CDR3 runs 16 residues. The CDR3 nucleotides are TGTGCCATCAGTGAGTCGGGGGACAGGGGAAATTCACCCCTCCACTTT. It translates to CAISESGDRGNSPLHF.

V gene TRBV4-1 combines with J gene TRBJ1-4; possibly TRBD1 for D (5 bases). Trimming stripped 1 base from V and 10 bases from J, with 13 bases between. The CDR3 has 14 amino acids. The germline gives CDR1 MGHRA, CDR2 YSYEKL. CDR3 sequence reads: CASSQGTRRRKLFF. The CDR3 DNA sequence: TGCGCCAGCAGCCAAGGGACACGCAGGAGAAAACTGTTTTTT.

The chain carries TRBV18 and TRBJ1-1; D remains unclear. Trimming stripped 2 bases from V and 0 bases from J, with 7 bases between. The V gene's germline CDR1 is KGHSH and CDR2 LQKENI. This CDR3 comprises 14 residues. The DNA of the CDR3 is TGTGCCAGCTCACCAGACATATTGAACACTGAAGCTTTCTTT. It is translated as CASSPDILNTEAFF.